This T cell receptor (beta chain) was obtained from a study of T cell clones after liver transplantation. CDR3 length: 14 residues. Germline-derived CDR1 and CDR2 are SGHTS and YDEGEE. Trimming stripped 4 bases from V and 5 bases from J, with 16 bases between. The method was immunoSEQ multiplex PCR; TCRdb's version includes in-frame clones alone and lacks a portion of them. The sample has approximately 100,000 clones, about 88% seen once. The sequences come from CD4+ T cells from blood, collected around 49 months after liver transplant. The receptor was derived from a human patient who received a liver transplant. Part of the T cells may come from the graft donor. The chain carries TRBV5-8 and TRBJ2-7, with D unresolved. The CDR3 bases are TGTGCCAGCAGCATCCTTGCGACCCACAACGAGCAGTACTTC. Protein: CASSILATHNEQYF.